These 17 T cell receptor beta chains originate from one sample sequenced in a study of CD8 T cells in Susac syndrome. An amount of RNA that ranged from roughly 0.45 to 1 ug was reverse transcribed with random hexamers. One entry per CDR3 protein, called by TCRdb with MiXCR from the immunoSEQ multiplex PCR reads. The repertoire holds about 160,000 distinct CDR3 sequences, with about 96% as singletons. The sequencing sample was made of CD4+ T cells from PBMCs. The receptors were sampled from a human donor with Susac syndrome.

The CDR3 region is CSASARLGQGGWDEQFF. Here the CDR3 DNA reads TGCAGTGCTAGCGCACGACTGGGACAGGGAGGCTGGGATGAGCAGTTCTTC. The chain couples TRBV20-1 to TRBJ2-1; 9 bases line up with TRBD1. This CDR3 has 17 residues. Germline V gene lookup returns CDR1 DFQATT and CDR2 SNEGSKA (reference sequence). Trimming at V came to 3 bases and at J to 8 bases, leaving 17 bases not matched to a gene.

The chain couples TRBV12-3 or TRBV12-4 to TRBJ2-2; D possibly corresponds to TRBD2 (6 bases). The CDR3 sequence is 14 residues long. V was trimmed by 8 bases and J by 7 bases, leaving 17 bases between them. The CDR3 loop reads CASRVGRRVGELFF. DNA of the CDR3: TGTGCCAGCCGAGTGGGGAGGAGGGTCGGGGAGCTGTTTTTT.

V gene TRBV7-9 combines with J gene TRBJ2-3; D is possibly TRBD2 (5 bases). Germline values: CDR1 SEHNR, CDR2 FQNEAQ (reference sequence). The CDR3 is 15 residues long. V shed 2 bases and J shed 2 bases, with 11 bases lying between them. The CDR3 DNA follows: TGTGCCAGCAGCTTAAGCGGAATCAACACAGATACGCAGTATTTT. Encoded protein: CASSLSGINTDTQYF.

V usage is TRBV30 and J usage is TRBJ1-2, with a weak D call TRBD1 (6 bases). CDR1 and CDR2 (germline): GTSNPN, SVGIG (reference sequence). With 1 base removed from V and 0 bases from J, the gap between germline ends came to 12 bases. The CDR3 sequence is 15 residues long. For the CDR3, the DNA is TGTGCCTGGAGTGCGACAGGTTTAGCTAACTATGGCTACACCTTC. Translated, it gives CAWSATGLANYGYTF.

This chain connects TRBV27 to TRBJ1-6; no definite D call. Germline V gives CDR1 MNHEY, CDR2 SMNVEV (reference sequence). V was pared by 2 bases and J by 4 bases, with 12 bases between. The CDR3 loop spans 16 amino acids. The CDR3 is CASSLVHREYNSPLHF. CDR3 in DNA: TGTGCCAGCAGTTTAGTCCATAGGGAGTATAATTCACCCCTCCACTTT.

This chain joins TRBV6-2 or TRBV6-3 and TRBJ2-2; no clear D gene. This CDR3 is built from 14 residues. Germline V gives CDR1 MNHEY, CDR2 SVGEGT. The V gene lost 6 bases and the J gene lost 1 base, with 9 bases spanning the gap. The CDR3 region is CASSRTRNTGELFF. The CDR3 DNA sequence: TGTGCCAGCAGCCGTACACGGAACACCGGGGAGCTGTTTTTT.

The table lists this clonotype with a count of one. The chain has TRBV18 and TRBJ2-7; D gene uncertain. Trimming cost V 2 bases and J 2 bases, with 10 bases left between them. Germline V gene data show CDR1 as KGHSH and CDR2 as LQKENI. The CDR3 loop spans 14 amino acids. This chain's CDR3 is CASSPVDGPYEQYV. The DNA of the CDR3 is TGTGCCAGCTCACCAGTGGACGGGCCCTACGAGCAGTACGTC.

J is TRBJ2-1 and V is TRBV7-3; D is ambiguous. The CDR3 is 13 residues long. The germline V gene encodes CDR1 SGHTA and CDR2 FQGTGA. V was cut by 5 bases and J by 8 bases, with 13 bases left in between. The CDR3 reads CASSPTLGYEQFF. CDR3 nucleotide sequence: TGTGCCAGCAGCCCTACGCTGGGGTATGAGCAGTTCTTC.

The J gene is TRBJ2-2, the V gene TRBV9; tentative D call: TRBD2 (5 bases). Germline CDR1 reads SGDLS; CDR2 reads YYNGEE. The CDR3 totals 15 residues. Deletions cut 2 bases from V and 0 bases from J, with 8 bases between. The CDR3 DNA reads as TGTGCCAGCAGCGTCACCGGGACGAACACCGGGGAGCTGTTTTTT. This codes for CASSVTGTNTGELFF.

V usage is TRBV7-2 and J usage is TRBJ2-7; D remains ambiguous. This CDR3 has 11 residues. CDR1 and CDR2 (germline): SGHTA, FQGNSA. V was shortened by 3 bases and J by 6 bases, with 6 bases between the two germline ends. The CDR3 sequence is CASSLTSEQYF. The CDR3 DNA follows: TGTGCCAGCAGCTTGACGTCCGAGCAGTACTTC.

V and J are TRBV4-3 and TRBJ2-3, with D hard to call. Germline V gives CDR1 LGHNA, CDR2 YSLEER. Trimming removed 0 bases at V and 2 bases at J, with 9 bases between. The CDR3 is made up of 15 amino acids. The CDR3 protein is CASSQDHRYTDTQYF. The CDR3 DNA follows: TGCGCCAGCAGCCAAGATCACAGATACACAGATACGCAGTATTTT.

V is TRBV6-4 and J is TRBJ2-1; D perhaps matches TRBD2 (6 bases). The length of the CDR3 is 15 residues. The V gene lost 2 bases and the J gene lost 7 bases, with 15 bases spanning the gap. Germline values: CDR1 MRHNA, CDR2 SNTAGT. CDR3 in DNA: TGTGCCAGCAGTGACGGTCTAGCGAGTAGGAATGAGCAGTTCTTC. Translating gives CASSDGLASRNEQFF.

V and J are TRBV25-1 and TRBJ1-2, with unresolved D. The germline CDR1 and CDR2 sequences are MGHDK and SYGVNS. V was trimmed by 1 base and J by 6 bases, leaving 9 bases between them. This CDR3 is built from 13 residues. In DNA form, the CDR3 reads TGTGCCAGCAGTGAATCTTGGTCGGATGGCTACACCTTC. Translated, it gives CASSESWSDGYTF.

This sequence joins TRBV19 and TRBJ1-2, with a tentative D call TRBD1 (5 bases). Germline values: CDR1 LNHDA, CDR2 SQIVND (reference sequence). The CDR3 runs 12 residues. V lost 2 bases, J lost 8 bases, and 9 bases lay in between. CDR3 sequence (DNA): TGTGCCAGTAGTATACAGAGGGGCGGCTACACCTTC. It codes for CASSIQRGGYTF.

The table lists this clonotype with a count of one. The rearrangement uses TRBV20-1 and TRBJ2-7; TRBD1 is a possible D gene (6 bases). CDR3 length: 11 residues. Germline CDR1 reads DFQATT; CDR2 reads SNEGSKA (reference sequence). The V end was cut by 2 bases, the J end by 6 bases, with 8 bases between. The DNA of the CDR3 is TGCAGTGCTAGAACAGGGCTCGAGCAGTACGTC. Translation gives CSARTGLEQYV.

This chain uses TRBV7-3 with TRBJ2-3; 8 bases agree with TRBD2. This CDR3 contains 14 residues. Trimming took 7 bases from V and 0 from J; bases not matched to a gene: 3. CDR1 is SGHTA and CDR2 is FQGTGA in the germline V gene. CDR3 sequence: CASKLAASTDTQYF. For the CDR3, the DNA is TGTGCCAGCAAACTAGCGGCCAGCACAGATACGCAGTATTTT.

The J gene is TRBJ1-1, the V gene TRBV20-1; D call uncertain. CDR3 length: 12 residues. The V end lost 6 bases, the J end lost 0 bases, and 8 bases lay between the germline ends. Germline lookup yields CDR1 DFQATT and CDR2 SNEGSKA (reference sequence). The CDR3 here is CSAHFMNTEAFF. The CDR3 DNA reads TGCAGTGCACATTTTATGAACACTGAAGCTTTCTTT.